The clone carrying this TCR beta chain was counted a single time. CD8+ and CD4+ T cells from blood underwent TCR beta sequencing, which was carried out in a high-throughput format. The multiple sclerosis control cohort comprised treatment-naive individuals presenting with stable or active relapsing-remitting disease. The data are from a study of CD8 T cells in Susac syndrome. The RNA, roughly 0.45 to 1 ug, was put through reverse transcription using random hexamers. The method of amplification for TCR beta CDR3 was immunoSEQ multiplex PCR, covering 54 Vbeta and 13 Jbeta. TCRdb redid the calling of the immunoSEQ multiplex PCR reads with MiXCR, one entry per CDR3 protein. Of about 120,000 distinct CDR3 sequences in the sample, around 94% were seen once. CDR3 length: 15 amino acids. Germline V gene data show CDR1 as SGHDT and CDR2 as YYEEEE. The ends were cut back, 2 bases at V and 2 bases at J, with 11 bases in the middle.

This TCR derives from a human donor with multiple sclerosis. V gene TRBV5-6 combines with J gene TRBJ2-1; D gene uncertain. Sequencing was done on a sample of CD4+ T cells from PBMCs. In DNA, the CDR3 is TGTGCCAGCAGCTTACGGCTAGTGGCCTACAATGAGCAGTTCTTC. It specifies CASSLRLVAYNEQFF.